This T cell receptor (beta chain) was recorded in a study of T cell responses to AZD1222 COVID-19 vaccine. This clone was seen ten or more times. Antigen: not known. Study-level findings and limits: In all cases, repertoires were sampled only after the peak T cell response. In the spike-specific TCR repertoire, nearly half reportedly target unmutated variant regions. Mostly white British, mostly female donors; authors suggested clonal diversity may be underestimated.

Per the germline V gene, CDR1 is MNHEY and CDR2 is SVGAGI. V was pared by 0 bases and J by 5 bases, with 10 bases between. This CDR3 is 14 amino acids long. The data were produced by immunoSEQ multiplex PCR, yet TCRdb's version contains in-frame clones alone and is incomplete. The table has 160,000 or so clones, 80% to 95% seen once. The chain is built from TRBV6-5 and TRBJ2-5; a weak D match, TRBD2 (5 bases). The sequence came from an adult in good health. Sequenced here: peripheral blood, sampled on day 0 of AZD1222 vaccination. The CDR3 coding sequence is TGTGCCAGCAGTTACTCTGTAGGACTGGAGACCCAGTACTTC. Amino acid sequence: CASSYSVGLETQYF.